This T cell receptor beta chain was found in a study of glioma-infiltrating T cells after dendritic cell vaccination. As concerns this clone: Its antigen is as yet unknown.

CDR3 size: 14 residues. V was trimmed by 2 bases and J by 4 bases, leaving 9 bases between them. The germline V gene encodes CDR1 MDHEN and CDR2 SYDVKM. Study results and caveats: Longer survival after dendritic cell vaccination followed higher pretreatment TIL content.

Isocitrate dehydrogenase mutation was absent in all glioblastoma patients. Libraries were prepared by immunoSEQ multiplex PCR; TCRdb keeps only in-frame clonotypes and omits some of them. Here the sample spans about 38,000 clones, about 80% being singletons. The chain joins TRBV28 to TRBJ1-5; D not certain. The origin of this receptor is a human donor with glioblastoma. Specimen: blood, collected before dendritic cell vaccination. The CDR3 sequence: CASSLIWQNQPQHF. In DNA, the CDR3 is TGTGCCAGCAGTTTAATCTGGCAGAATCAGCCCCAGCATTTT.